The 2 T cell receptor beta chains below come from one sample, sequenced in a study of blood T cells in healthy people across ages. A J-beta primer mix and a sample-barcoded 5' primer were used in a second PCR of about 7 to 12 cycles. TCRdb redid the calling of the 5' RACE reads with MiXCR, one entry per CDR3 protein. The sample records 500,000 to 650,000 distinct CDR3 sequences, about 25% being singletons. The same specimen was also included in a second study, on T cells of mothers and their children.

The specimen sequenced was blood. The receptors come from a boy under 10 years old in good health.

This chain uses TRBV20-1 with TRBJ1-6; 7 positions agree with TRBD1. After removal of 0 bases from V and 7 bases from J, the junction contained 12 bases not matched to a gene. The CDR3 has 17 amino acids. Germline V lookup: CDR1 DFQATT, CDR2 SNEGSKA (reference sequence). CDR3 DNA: TGCAGTGCTAGAGATCAGGAGACAGGGAGACCCAATTCACCCCTCCACTTT. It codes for CSARDQETGRPNSPLHF.

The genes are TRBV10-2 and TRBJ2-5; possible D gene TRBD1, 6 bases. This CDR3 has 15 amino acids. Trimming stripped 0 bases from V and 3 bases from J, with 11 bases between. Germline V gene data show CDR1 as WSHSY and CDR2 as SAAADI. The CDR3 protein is CASSESYREEETQYF. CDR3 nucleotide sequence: TGCGCCAGCAGTGAGTCGTACAGGGAAGAAGAGACCCAGTACTTC.